Listed here are 25 T cell receptor beta chains from one sample, sequenced in a study of siplizumab effects on memory and regulatory T cells. The protocol was immunoSEQ multiplex PCR, while the TCRdb copy is restricted to in-frame clones and leaves out a portion. Here the sample spans over 85,000 clones, roughly 94% being singletons. Sequenced input: non-Treg CD4+ T cells sorted from blood. The receptors here all came from a human donor in good health.

The gene calls are TRBV6-6 and TRBJ1-6; unclear D gene. The CDR3 totals 14 residues. The V end lost 5 bases, the J end lost 5 bases, and 10 bases lay between the germline ends. Germline assignment: CDR1 MNHNY and CDR2 SVGAGI (reference sequence). The CDR3 region has the DNA TGTGCCAGCAGTCCGGGCCAGAATAATTCACCCCTCCACTTT. Its protein is CASSPGQNNSPLHF.

J is TRBJ1-2 and V is TRBV5-3; 8 bases are a match to TRBD1. TRBV5-3 counts as an open reading frame of uncertain function. The CDR3 covers 15 residues. V was clipped by 4 bases and J by 8 bases; unmatched bases: 13. CDR3 nucleotide sequence: TGTGCCAGAAGCGTTGGATTCCCAGGGGGCGCAGGCTACACCTTC. Translated: CARSVGFPGGAGYTF.

V is TRBV15 and J is TRBJ1-4; D not resolved. V was cut by 0 bases and J by 2 bases, with 10 bases left in between. There are 16 residues in the CDR3. Per the germline V gene, CDR1 is LNHNV and CDR2 is YYDKDF (reference sequence). The CDR3 here is CATSRESTATNEKLFF. CDR3 coding DNA: TGTGCCACCAGCAGAGAATCGACCGCTACTAATGAAAAACTGTTTTTT.

This rearrangement joins TRBV5-1 to TRBJ1-1; TRBD1 matches at 7 bases. J lost 2 bases, V lost 4 bases, and 8 bases had no gene match. Germline V gives CDR1 SGHRS, CDR2 YFSETQ. CDR3 length: 15 residues. As DNA, the CDR3 is TGCGCCAGCAGCGTGGCTGTAGGGGGCAACACTGAAGCTTTCTTT. This sequence encodes CASSVAVGGNTEAFF.

The rearrangement links TRBV7-2 to TRBJ1-4, with D perhaps matching TRBD1 (6 bases). Trimming removed 3 bases from V and 8 bases from J, with 16 bases in between. CDR3 length: 15 residues. In germline, CDR1 is SGHTA, CDR2 FQGNSA. The DNA for the CDR3 is TGTGCCAGCAGCTTGGACAGAGCCGCGGAGGAAAAACTGTTTTTT. As protein: CASSLDRAAEEKLFF.

The chain combines TRBV4-1 with TRBJ2-1; 10 nucleotides line up with TRBD2. The CDR3 loop spans 19 amino acids. V shed 0 bases and J 0 bases; nucleotides not matched to a gene: 8. Germline V lookup: CDR1 MGHRA, CDR2 YSYEKL. CDR3 sequence (DNA): TGCGCCAGCAGCCAAGAATTGGGGACTAGCGTGAGCTCCTACAATGAGCAGTTCTTC. Protein sequence: CASSQELGTSVSSYNEQFF.

The chain joins TRBV5-6 to TRBJ1-5, with D possibly matching TRBD1 (5 bases). This CDR3 contains 14 residues. The germline gives CDR1 SGHDT, CDR2 YYEEEE. The ends were cut back, 4 bases at V and 1 base at J, with 9 bases in the middle. CDR3 loop: CASSPSGSNQPQHF. The CDR3 coding sequence is TGTGCCAGCAGCCCATCAGGGAGCAATCAGCCCCAGCATTTT.

The chain combines TRBV19 with TRBJ1-1, with D perhaps matching TRBD1 (5 bases). V lost 6 bases and J lost 7, with 18 bases in between. The CDR3 runs 14 residues. From germline, CDR1 is LNHDA and CDR2 SQIVND (reference sequence). The CDR3 region is CASRDRGLRGEAFF. CDR3 sequence (DNA): TGTGCCAGTAGAGATAGGGGACTGAGGGGTGAAGCTTTCTTT.

The chain recombines TRBV19 with TRBJ2-3; D is unresolved. Trimming removed 4 bases from V and 5 bases from J, with 4 bases in between. This CDR3 region has 11 residues. Germline loops: CDR1 LNHDA, CDR2 SQIVND (reference sequence). CDR3 bases: TGTGCCAGTAGTACGGGAGATACGCAGTATTTT. This encodes CASSTGDTQYF.

This chain joins TRBV7-3 and TRBJ2-1; 9 nucleotides align to TRBD1. Germline trimming cut 8 bases from V and 8 bases from J; bases unmatched to any gene: 7. The CDR3 covers 13 residues. Looked up from germline, CDR1 is SGHTA and CDR2 is FQGTGA. The CDR3 bases are TGTGCCAGCGGCCGGGACAGGGTGGATGAGCAGTTCTTC. Amino acid sequence: CASGRDRVDEQFF.

J is TRBJ2-5 and V is TRBV19; 9 nucleotides match TRBD1. Trimming cost V 3 bases and J 3 bases; bases outside gene matches: 11. The CDR3 length is 17 residues. Per the germline V gene, CDR1 is LNHDA and CDR2 is SQIVND (reference sequence). CDR3 DNA sequence: TGTGCCAGTAGTATCCCCAGAACAGGGGGCACAAAAGAGACCCAGTACTTC. Translation gives CASSIPRTGGTKETQYF.

The chain employs TRBV5-1 and TRBJ1-5; D not resolved. CDR1 and CDR2 (germline): SGHRS, YFSETQ. V lost 0 bases and J 1 base, leaving 11 bases between the germline ends. The CDR3 spans 16 residues. CDR3 residues: CASSLDGDASNQPQHF. The CDR3 DNA sequence: TGCGCCAGCAGCTTGGACGGCGACGCCAGCAATCAGCCCCAGCATTTT.

Regarding this clone: Different DNA sequences within this sample yield the same CDR3. The rearrangement joins TRBV6-5 to TRBJ1-2; D might be TRBD1 (5 bases). The CDR3 has 11 amino acids. Germline V gene sequence: CDR1 MNHEY, CDR2 SVGAGI. V lost 6 bases, J lost 7 bases, and 9 bases lay in between. CDR3 in DNA: TGTGCCAGCAGAGACAGCGGTGGCTACACCTTC. Amino acid sequence: CASRDSGGYTF.

The chain is built from TRBV6-1 and TRBJ2-1, with a possible D match to TRBD2 (6 bases). The CDR3 extends over 17 amino acids. Looked up from germline, CDR1 is MNHNS and CDR2 is SASEGT. V lost 1 base and J lost 2, with 15 bases in between. This chain's CDR3 is CASSEVGRRAPYNEQFF. The CDR3 DNA is TGTGCCAGCAGTGAAGTAGGAAGGAGGGCCCCCTACAATGAGCAGTTCTTC.

The rearrangement links TRBV7-9 to TRBJ2-4, with TRBD1 matching 9 bases. CDR3 length: 16 residues. Looked up from germline, CDR1 is SEHNR and CDR2 is FQNEAQ (reference sequence). The trim removed 3 bases at V and 6 bases at J, leaving 9 bases unmatched. CDR3 protein: CASSFPELDRGNIQYF. The CDR3 nucleotides read TGTGCCAGCAGCTTCCCGGAACTGGACAGGGGAAACATTCAGTACTTC.

The rearrangement links TRBV9 to TRBJ1-1, with 7 bases that match TRBD1. The length of the CDR3 is 15 residues. The germline V gene encodes CDR1 SGDLS and CDR2 YYNGEE. The V and J ends lost 0 bases and 2 bases, in that order; junction bases with no gene match: 4. This chain's CDR3 is CASSVGRGRNTEAFF. DNA of the CDR3: TGTGCCAGCAGCGTAGGGAGGGGGCGAAACACTGAAGCTTTCTTT.

The chain employs TRBV29-1 and TRBJ1-2, with 10 nucleotides matching TRBD1. Germline V lookup: CDR1 SQVTM, CDR2 ANQGSEA. The CDR3 has 13 residues. V shed 6 bases and J 4 bases; nucleotides not matched to a gene: 5. DNA of the CDR3: TGCAGCGTGGGCGGGACAGGGGTCTATGGCTACACCTTC. Translated, it gives CSVGGTGVYGYTF.

The chain combines TRBV5-4 with TRBJ1-1, with TRBD1 matching over 9 bases. The CDR3 spans 15 residues. The J segment lost 1 base and the V segment lost 6 bases, leaving 7 bases of the junction unmatched. Germline loops: CDR1 SGHNT, CDR2 YYREEE (reference sequence). The CDR3 is CASNKRDRANTEAFF. In DNA, the CDR3 is TGTGCCAGCAACAAAAGGGACAGGGCGAACACTGAAGCTTTCTTT.

This clone was recorded once. The V call is TRBV7-9, the J call TRBJ2-2, with a possible D match to TRBD1 (7 bases). The germline gives CDR1 SEHNR, CDR2 FQNEAQ (reference sequence). The CDR3 spans 16 residues. V lost 5 bases, J lost 5 bases, and 18 bases lay in between. CDR3 DNA: TGTGCCAGCAGCCGCCCAGGGGGGTCTGGAACCGGGGAGCTGTTTTTT. Translated: CASSRPGGSGTGELFF.

V usage is TRBV7-3 and J usage is TRBJ2-5; the D is unclear. Germline loops: CDR1 SGHTA, CDR2 FQGTGA. The CDR3 spans 15 residues. V lost 1 base to trimming and J lost 1 base, with 10 bases between them. The CDR3 sequence: CASSLNKGPQETQYF. As DNA, the CDR3 is TGTGCCAGCAGCTTAAATAAAGGGCCCCAAGAGACCCAGTACTTC.

The V call is TRBV18, the J call TRBJ1-3, with D unresolved. Germline V gives CDR1 KGHSH, CDR2 LQKENI. CDR3 length: 14 residues. Trimming took 8 bases from V and 0 from J, leaving 11 bases between them. DNA of the CDR3: TGTGCCAGCCACATACAGCCCTCTGGAAACACCATATATTTT. Encoded protein: CASHIQPSGNTIYF.

The gene calls are TRBV7-9 and TRBJ2-7; D might be TRBD2 (5 bases). V was cut by 7 bases and J by 1 base, with 14 bases left in between. Germline V CDR1 and CDR2: SEHNR, FQNEAQ (reference sequence). The CDR3 has 14 amino acids. The CDR3 loop reads CASTLDGVSYEQYF. For the CDR3, the DNA is TGTGCCAGCACCCTTGACGGGGTTTCCTACGAGCAGTACTTC.

This sequence joins TRBV7-2 and TRBJ1-1; no definite D call. Germline V gene sequence: CDR1 SGHTA, CDR2 FQGNSA. Trimming pared 5 bases from V and 1 base from J, leaving 11 bases between. The CDR3 runs 14 residues. The CDR3 here is CASSKIWGNTEAFF. The CDR3 region has the DNA TGTGCCAGCAGCAAAATATGGGGGAACACTGAAGCTTTCTTT.

The rearrangement links TRBV5-1 to TRBJ1-2; 7 bases are a match to TRBD1. The CDR3 length is 13 residues. Germline CDR1 reads SGHRS; CDR2 reads YFSETQ. J lost 2 bases, V lost 4 bases, and 2 bases had no gene match. The CDR3 protein is CASSEGQNYGYTF. The CDR3 DNA follows: TGCGCCAGCAGCGAGGGACAGAACTATGGCTACACCTTC.

The J gene is TRBJ2-7, the V gene TRBV7-2; 9 nucleotides align to TRBD1. Unmatched junction bases numbered 14, after V lost 8 bases and J lost 6 bases. Germline loops: CDR1 SGHTA, CDR2 FQGNSA. The CDR3 runs 15 residues. The CDR3 here is CASSATGTGRLEQYF. CDR3 sequence (DNA): TGTGCCAGCTCAGCGACCGGGACAGGGAGGCTCGAGCAGTACTTC.